A selection of T cell receptor beta chains follows, all from one sample in a study of blood T cell repertoires in COVID-19. TCRdb's copy holds only in-frame clones and misses some; the assay was immunoSEQ multiplex PCR. The data show about 270,000 clones, 88% seen once. Material: PBMCs or T cells enriched from blood (not recorded which). The receptors derive from a woman aged 50 to 60 who had recovered from COVID-19. CDR3s include the opening cysteine and the closing phenylalanine or tryptophan. A D gene is named only where the DNA matches it firmly. Expanded clones are given a class, and other clones once, few, many or no size at all.

>TRBJ2-5|NA|TRBV27|TRBD2
TGTGCCAGCAGTTTGCGGGGGCAAGAGACCCAGTACTTC
CASSLRGQETQYF
>TRBJ2-1|NA|TRBV29-1|TRBD2
TGCAGCGTTGAGAGACTAGCGGGAGATAAGCAGTTCTTC
CSVERLAGDKQFF
>TRBJ2-3|NA|TRBV6-1|TRBD1
TGTGCCAGCAGTGAATTCGGGCAGGGGGCGGGAGATACGCAGTATTTT
CASSEFGQGAGDTQYF
>TRBJ2-7|NA|TRBV29-1|NA
TGCAGCGCCGTCCACCGGGACAACAGCTACGAGCAGTACTTC
CSAVHRDNSYEQYF
>TRBJ2-2|NA|TRBV7-3|NA
TGTGCCAGCAGCCTGCTCGGGGTAACCGGGGAGCTGTTTTTT
CASSLLGVTGELFF
>TRBJ2-3|NA|TRBV14|NA
TGTGCCAGCAGCCAGGGGCTTAGCACAGATACGCAGTATTTT
CASSQGLSTDTQYF
>TRBJ2-7|NA|TRBV7-2|TRBD2
TGTGCCAGCAGCTTTGCTAGCGGGAGCTACGAGCAGTACTTC
CASSFASGSYEQYF
>TRBJ2-1|NA|TRBV4-1|TRBD2
TGCGCCAGCAGCCTAGCGGGAGGGCCCGGTGAGCAGTTCTTC
CASSLAGGPGEQFF
>TRBJ2-5|NA|TRBV7-9|NA
TGTGCCAGCAGCTTAGGCGGGACTTCTCATGAGACCCAGTACTTC
CASSLGGTSHETQYF
>TRBJ1-4|once|TRBV9|NA
TGTGCCAGCACCTTCTCGGGGGGGGCCGGTGAAAAACTGTTTTTT
CASTFSGGAGEKLFF
>TRBJ2-7|NA|TRBV21-1|NA
TGTGCCAGTAGGACAGGGGGTGCTAACGAGCAGTACTTC
CASRTGGANEQYF
>TRBJ2-5|NA|TRBV27|TRBD2
TGTGCCAGCAGTCCCCGGGGACTAGCGCCACAAGAGACCCAGTACTTC
CASSPRGLAPQETQYF
>TRBJ1-2|NA|TRBV28|NA
TGTGCCAGCACCACAGGGAACTATGGCTACACCTTC
CASTTGNYGYTF
>TRBJ1-5|NA|TRBV5-8|TRBD1
TGTGCCAGCAGCTCTGGGACAGTAGGCAATCAGCCCCAGCATTTT
CASSSGTVGNQPQHF
>TRBJ2-7|NA|TRBV28|TRBD2
TGTGCCAGCACCCCCGGGGGGGGGCGGAACGAGCAGTACTTC
CASTPGGGRNEQYF
>TRBJ2-1|NA|TRBV4-2|TRBD2
TGTGCCAGCAGCCAATCTCAGACACTAGCGGGATTTTACAATGAGCAGTTCTTC
CASSQSQTLAGFYNEQFF
>TRBJ1-5|NA|TRBV9|NA
TGTGCCAGCAGTATAGGGGTCAATCAGCCCCAGCATTTT
CASSIGVNQPQHF
>TRBJ2-2|NA|TRBV4-3|NA
TGCGCCAGCAGCCCCTCTGGGGCAACGAACACCGGGGAGCTGTTTTTT
CASSPSGATNTGELFF
>TRBJ1-5|NA|TRBV15|TRBD1
TGTGCCACCAGCAGAGACCGGGGGACAGGAGTCAATCAGCCCCAGCATTTT
CATSRDRGTGVNQPQHF
>TRBJ1-1|NA|TRBV7-3|NA
TGTGCCAGCAGCCCATACTTGAACACTGAAGCTTTCTTT
CASSPYLNTEAFF
>TRBJ1-1|NA|TRBV29-1|NA
TGCAGCGTCTTCGACAGGAACACTGAAGCTTTCTTT
CSVFDRNTEAFF
>TRBJ2-7|NA|TRBV18|NA
TGTGCCAGCTCAGAAGGACTCGGTTACGAGCAGTACTTC
CASSEGLGYEQYF
>TRBJ2-6|once|TRBV27|TRBD1
TGTGCCAGCAGCCGGGACAGGTTTGGGGCCAACGTCCTGACTTTC
CASSRDRFGANVLTF
>TRBJ1-2|NA|TRBV19|TRBD1
TGTGCCAGTAGTAGTCGGGGACAGGTCGGCGGCTACACCTTC
CASSSRGQVGGYTF
>TRBJ2-3|NA|TRBV30|NA
TGTGCCTGGAGTGTCGGGCAGGGTTTTAGAGATACGCAGTATTTT
CAWSVGQGFRDTQYF
>TRBJ2-1|NA|TRBV4-2|NA
TGTGCCAGCAGCCAAGGTACCCGGTCGCCCGACAATGAGCAGTTCTTC
CASSQGTRSPDNEQFF
>TRBJ1-2|NA|TRBV30|NA
TGTGCCTGGAGTGTACGGACAGACTATGGCTACACCTTC
CAWSVRTDYGYTF
>TRBJ1-5|few|TRBV7-9|NA
TGTGCCAGCAGCTTAGGGACCGGGGGCAATCAGCCCCAGCATTTT
CASSLGTGGNQPQHF
>TRBJ2-2|NA|TRBV28|TRBD1
TGTGCCAGCAGGGGGACAGGGCACACCGGGGAGCTGTTTTTT
CASRGTGHTGELFF
>TRBJ1-4|NA|TRBV7-9|NA
TGTGCCAGCAGCCCCCGGAGGGACCTTGTTGAAAAACTGTTTTTT
CASSPRRDLVEKLFF
>TRBJ2-2|NA|TRBV2|NA
TGTGCCAGCACCCCAATTCCTCTTGGTAGCACCGGGGAGCTGTTTTTT
CASTPIPLGSTGELFF
>TRBJ1-5|NA|TRBV30|TRBD1
TGTGCCTGGAGTACGGGACAGGGTAACCAGCCCCAGCATTTT
CAWSTGQGNQPQHF
>TRBJ1-3|NA|TRBV30|NA
TGTGCCTGGAGTGAAGGAGTAAACTCTGGAAACACCATATATTTT
CAWSEGVNSGNTIYF
>TRBJ1-1|NA|TRBV19|NA
TGTGCCAGTAGAAGAGGGGACACGAACACTGAAGCTTTCTTT
CASRRGDTNTEAFF
>TRBJ1-1|NA|TRBV28|NA
TGTGCCAGCAGTTTTAGTATGGGTCACAGCACTGAAGCTTTCTTT
CASSFSMGHSTEAFF
>TRBJ1-2|NA|TRBV28|NA
TGTGCCAGCAGCAACGACAGGATTGACGGCTACACCTTC
CASSNDRIDGYTF
>TRBJ1-2|NA|TRBV13|NA
TGTGCCAGCAGCTTACCCACAGTTCCCTATGGCTACACCTTC
CASSLPTVPYGYTF
>TRBJ2-3|NA|TRBV4-1|NA
TGCGCCAGCAGCCGAACCCAGGGCTCGGGAGATACGCAGTATTTT
CASSRTQGSGDTQYF
>TRBJ1-2|NA|TRBV7-9|NA
TGTGCCAGCAGCTCCCCTACAGGGATACGACCCTATGGCTACACCTTC
CASSSPTGIRPYGYTF
>TRBJ2-1|NA|TRBV6-5|TRBD1
TGTGCCACCCTAAGGGGACAGGGGGCAAAAAATGAGCAGTTCTTC
CATLRGQGAKNEQFF
>TRBJ2-6|once|TRBV5-1|TRBD1
TGCGCCAGCAGCCTATCACAGGGGTTCACCGGGGCCAACGTCCTGACTTTC
CASSLSQGFTGANVLTF
>TRBJ2-1|once|TRBV5-4|TRBD2
TGTGCCAGCAGCCTGCGACTAGCGGGAGGGTACAATGAGCAGTTCTTC
CASSLRLAGGYNEQFF
>TRBJ1-5|NA|TRBV2|TRBD1
TGTGCCAGCAGTTTGACAGGGGAGTTCCCCAATCAGCCCCAGCATTTT
CASSLTGEFPNQPQHF
>TRBJ2-6|NA|TRBV5-4|NA
TGTGCCAGCAGCAGCCCCGGGAGACCCTCTGGGGCCAACGTCCTGACTTTC
CASSSPGRPSGANVLTF
>TRBJ2-7|few|TRBV9|TRBD2
TGTGCCAGCAGCAGTGGACTAGCGGGTTCCTACGAGCAGTACTTC
CASSSGLAGSYEQYF
>TRBJ1-2|NA|TRBV28|TRBD1
TGTGCCAGCAGTCTCCGGGACAGGGGGCACAGTGGCTACACCTTC
CASSLRDRGHSGYTF
>TRBJ2-7|NA|TRBV19|NA
TGTGCCAGTAGTCAAAGACAGCCTCCCTACGAGCAGTACTTC
CASSQRQPPYEQYF
>TRBJ1-1|NA|TRBV6-5|NA
TGTGCCAGCCTCCTCCTAGCGAACACTGAAGCTTTCTTT
CASLLLANTEAFF
>TRBJ1-5|NA|TRBV28|TRBD1
TGTGCCAGCAGCGGGACAGGACAGCCCCAGCATTTT
CASSGTGQPQHF
>TRBJ2-7|NA|TRBV12-5|NA
TGTGCTAGTGGTTTGGGATCCGGGGAGCAGTACTTC
CASGLGSGEQYF
>TRBJ1-2|once|TRBV10-3|TRBD1
TGTGCCATCAGCCAGGGACAGGGCTATGGCTACACCTTC
CAISQGQGYGYTF
>TRBJ1-1|NA|TRBV27|NA
TGTGCCAGCAGTTCCGCAGGGGCCATGAACACTGAAGCTTTCTTT
CASSSAGAMNTEAFF
>TRBJ2-5|NA|TRBV7-6|TRBD2
TGTGCCAGCAGCCCGGGACTAGCGGGAGGCCAGGAGACCCAGTACTTC
CASSPGLAGGQETQYF
>TRBJ1-1|NA|TRBV28|TRBD1
TGTGCCAGCAGTGATAACCGGGACAGGACCACTGAAGCTTTCTTT
CASSDNRDRTTEAFF
>TRBJ2-7|NA|TRBV28|TRBD2
TGTGCCAGCAAGGCGGGGCTAGCGGGAGTGGGGTACGAGCAGTACTTC
CASKAGLAGVGYEQYF